This T cell receptor beta chain is drawn from a study of OX40 agonist ivuxolimab in advanced cancers. Study details: Aged roughly 23 to 90 with a mean of about 60 years, they were less than 90% male. Three patients responded partially, comprising one with hepatocellular carcinoma and two with cutaneous melanoma.

It was autoimmune disease history or systemic immunosuppression that excluded patients. Whole-study results and caveats: People who partly responded at 0.1-3.0 mg/kg had some of the least clonal expansion seen.

Germline CDR1 is DFQATT and CDR2 is SNEGSKA (reference sequence). This CDR3 region has 11 residues. The V gene lost 3 bases and the J gene lost 5 bases, with 7 bases spanning the gap. Profiled with immunoSEQ multiplex PCR; TCRdb holds only in-frame clones, not every one. The sample lists some 80,000 clones; roughly 88% were seen once. Details on this clone: Its antigen is as yet unknown.

The sample here was CD4+ or CD8+ T cells sorted from blood, taken in a trial of the OX40 agonist ivuxolimab. The chain is built from TRBV20-1 and TRBJ1-1; D unresolved. This TCR was sampled from an adult with an advanced solid tumor such as melanoma, head and neck, liver or kidney cancer. The CDR3 DNA sequence: TGCAGTGCTAGTGGAGCTACTGAAGCTTTCTTT. As protein: CSASGATEAFF.